The 28 T cell receptor beta chains given below trace back to one sample, sequenced in a study of blood T cell repertoires in COVID-19. Profiling relied on immunoSEQ multiplex PCR, and the TCRdb table lists in-frame clones only, not all of them. The sample contains 140,000 to 150,000 clones, roughly 89% of which appear only once. The specimen sequenced was peripheral blood. These receptors were taken from a woman aged 45-60 years with active or convalescent COVID-19.

This chain joins TRBV5-1 and TRBJ1-1, with a weak D call TRBD1 (6 bases). The V gene's germline CDR1 is SGHRS and CDR2 YFSETQ. Trimming left V 3 bases short and J 10 bases short, with 22 bases between. This CDR3 comprises 15 residues. The CDR3 region is CASSSQGGYGGTAFF. CDR3 DNA: TGCGCCAGCAGCTCACAGGGCGGTTATGGAGGTACAGCTTTCTTT.

This clone was recorded at least ten times. V and J are TRBV29-1 and TRBJ1-1; TRBD1 might be the D (5 bases). From germline, CDR1 is SQVTM and CDR2 ANQGSEA. Trimming removed 5 bases from V and 1 base from J, with 11 bases in between. The CDR3 consists of 13 residues. CDR3 bases: TGCAGCGTTTACAGGACCTCGAACACTGAAGCTTTCTTT. Its protein product is CSVYRTSNTEAFF.

The V call is TRBV13, the J call TRBJ2-7; TRBD1 agrees at 7 bases. Germline assignment: CDR1 PRHDT and CDR2 FYEKMQ (reference sequence). CDR3 length: 14 amino acids. The V and J ends lost 4 bases and 3 bases, in that order; junction bases with no gene match: 6. CDR3 coding DNA: TGTGCCAGCAGCTCTGGGACAGTAATCTACGAGCAGTACTTC. Translation gives CASSSGTVIYEQYF.

The rearrangement links TRBV7-9 to TRBJ2-1, with unresolved D. CDR1 is SEHNR, CDR2 FQNEAQ, per germline (reference sequence). Trimming took off 5 bases at V and 8 bases at J, with 7 bases between the two ends. The length of the CDR3 is 11 residues. The CDR3 region has the DNA TGTGCCAGCAGCCTTGGGCATGAGCAGTTCTTC. It is translated as CASSLGHEQFF.

The V and J genes are TRBV24-1 and TRBJ1-2; TRBD1 is a possible D gene (5 bases). Trimming left V 2 bases short and J 8 bases short, with 11 bases between. CDR1 and CDR2 (germline): KGHDR, SFDVKD. The CDR3 is 13 amino acids. The CDR3 region has the DNA TGTGCCACCAGTGATTCTCAGGGAGGGGGCTACACCTTC. Translating gives CATSDSQGGGYTF.

The chain joins TRBV18 to TRBJ2-3, with 9 bases fitting TRBD2. The germline V gene has CDR1 KGHSH and CDR2 LQKENI. The CDR3 covers 17 residues. V lost 3 bases and J lost 5; bases outside the gene matches: 12. CDR3 sequence (DNA): TGTGCCAGCTCACCTACATCGGGACTAGCAGCCGGAGATACGCAGTATTTT. This gives the protein CASSPTSGLAAGDTQYF.

The chain employs TRBV20-1 and TRBJ2-3; 8 positions agree with TRBD2. J was trimmed by 14 bases and V by 6 bases; bases with no gene match: 10. The CDR3 extends over 11 amino acids. Looked up from germline, CDR1 is DFQATT and CDR2 is SNEGSKA (reference sequence). The CDR3 here is CSATQRERSYF. The CDR3 DNA reads TGCAGTGCCACCCAGCGGGAGAGGTCGTATTTT.

Remarks on this clone: Its ends do not fully match the called genes, so a read error is possible. This rearrangement joins TRBV7-7 to TRBJ1-1, with TRBD1 matching 10 bases. In germline, CDR1 is SSHAT, CDR2 FNYEAQ (reference sequence). The CDR3 sequence is 21 residues long. CDR3: CASSNQGGTGVHRQVNTEAFF. The CDR3 nucleotides are TGTGCTAGCAGTAACCAGGGAGGGACAGGGGTTCATCGGCAGGTGAACACTGAAGCTTTCTTT.

V is TRBV5-1 and J is TRBJ2-7; D is possibly TRBD1 (5 bases). This CDR3 is built from 16 residues. Trimming stripped 0 bases from V and 0 bases from J, with 13 bases between. Germline CDR1 reads SGHRS; CDR2 reads YFSETQ. In nucleotides, the CDR3 is TGCGCCAGCAGCTTGGATCCGGTTGACAGCTCCTACGAGCAGTACTTC. Translated, it gives CASSLDPVDSSYEQYF.

The chain has TRBV7-9 and TRBJ1-6; weak D call: TRBD1 (5 bases). V was pared by 6 bases and J by 7 bases, with 16 bases between. Germline-derived CDR1 and CDR2 are SEHNR and FQNEAQ (reference sequence). The CDR3 is 15 amino acids. The CDR3 region has the DNA TGTGCCAGCAGACCTGGGACTGGCCTCAATTCACCCCTCCACTTT. As protein: CASRPGTGLNSPLHF.

The chain employs TRBV5-4 and TRBJ2-5; D unresolved. The CDR3 loop spans 14 amino acids. Trimming took off 1 base at V and 3 bases at J, with 10 bases between the two ends. Per the germline V gene, CDR1 is SGHNT and CDR2 is YYREEE (reference sequence). The CDR3 DNA sequence: TGTGCCAGCAGCTTGTCTAGTAGAGAAGAGACCCAGTACTTC. This gives the protein CASSLSSREETQYF.

The chain couples TRBV10-3 to TRBJ2-5; the match to TRBD2 covers 9 bases. Trimming took 7 bases from V and 4 from J; bases not matched to a gene: 10. The CDR3 totals 15 residues. Germline V lookup: CDR1 ENHRY, CDR2 SYGVKD. CDR3 residues: CAINSGLAGRETQYF. CDR3 sequence (DNA): TGTGCCATCAACTCTGGGCTAGCGGGGAGAGAGACCCAGTACTTC.

The CDR3 coding sequence is TGTGCCAGCAGCTTGGGTGGGGCACGCTACGAGCAGTACTTC. This codes for CASSLGGARYEQYF. V usage is TRBV5-4 and J usage is TRBJ2-7; D is perhaps TRBD1 (5 bases). Trimming stripped 0 bases from V and 3 bases from J, with 10 bases between. The CDR3 has 14 amino acids. Per germline, CDR1 SGHNT and CDR2 YYREEE (reference sequence).

V and J are TRBV6-2 or TRBV6-3 and TRBJ2-3; D is uncertain. CDR3 size: 12 residues. V dropped 3 bases and J dropped 5 bases, with 6 bases sitting between them. CDR1 and CDR2 from the germline V gene are MNHEY and SVGEGT. The CDR3 DNA reads TGTGCCAGCAGTTATACGGGAGATACGCAGTATTTT. Encoded protein: CASSYTGDTQYF.

The V call is TRBV7-2, the J call TRBJ2-1; 7 nucleotides align to TRBD1. In germline, CDR1 is SGHTA, CDR2 FQGNSA. J lost 3 bases, V lost 0 bases, and 2 bases had no gene match. The CDR3 totals 15 residues. The CDR3 spells CASSLAGQNYNEQFF. CDR3 bases: TGTGCCAGCAGCTTAGCGGGACAGAACTACAATGAGCAGTTCTTC.

The chain combines TRBV19 with TRBJ2-7; D remains unclear. The length of the CDR3 is 14 residues. The V gene's germline CDR1 is LNHDA and CDR2 SQIVND (reference sequence). Trimming took 3 bases from V and 2 from J, leaving 11 bases between them. The CDR3 sequence is CASSIGPPTYEQYF. The CDR3 DNA follows: TGTGCCAGTAGTATCGGTCCGCCTACCTACGAGCAGTACTTC.

The CDR3 is CASERGASTDTQYF. The CDR3 DNA sequence: TGTGCCAGTGAGCGGGGGGCAAGCACAGATACGCAGTATTTT. The V gene is TRBV2, the J gene TRBJ2-3; 9 positions agree with TRBD2. CDR3 length: 14 residues. The junction had 4 bases not matched to a gene; V was cut back by 9 bases and J by 0 bases. Germline CDR1 is SNHLY and CDR2 is FYNNEI.

This clone was counted once. At one boundary the junction diverges from the germline segment, which might be a read error. This chain connects TRBV5-1 to TRBJ2-3, with D uncertain. Germline V gene sequence: CDR1 SGHRS, CDR2 YFSETQ. The CDR3 sequence is 15 residues long. In DNA form, the CDR3 reads TGCGCCGGCAGCTTTGACACCACTAGCACAGATACGCAGTATTTT. This encodes CAGSFDTTSTDTQYF. The entire variable domain, with the rest obtained from reference TRBV5-1 and TRBJ2-3, is as follows: KAGVTQTPRYLIKTRGQQVTLSCSPISGHRSVSWYQQTPGQGLQFLFEYFSETQRNKGNFPGRFSGRQFSNSRSEMNVSTLELGDSALYLCAGSFDTTSTDTQYFGPGTRLTVL.

The chain joins TRBV3-1 (or the pseudogene TRBV3-2) to TRBJ2-1; D not resolved. CDR3 length equals 13 residues. Germline V gene data show CDR1 as LGHDT and CDR2 as YNNKEL (reference sequence). Trimming removed 3 bases at V and 7 bases at J, with 10 bases between. CDR3: CASSHRLENEQFF. As DNA, the CDR3 is TGTGCCAGCAGCCATCGACTGGAGAATGAGCAGTTCTTC.

The rearrangement links TRBV19 to TRBJ1-2; 8 bases align to TRBD1. Trimming removed 0 bases from V and 4 bases from J; junction bases left unmatched: 10. CDR1 and CDR2 from the germline V gene are LNHDA and SQIVND (reference sequence). The CDR3 is 17 residues long. This CDR3 is CASSIEGTGAAPYGYTF. The CDR3 nucleotides read TGTGCCAGTAGTATAGAAGGGACAGGAGCCGCTCCCTATGGCTACACCTTC.

The chain couples TRBV12-5 to TRBJ1-6; a weak D match, TRBD1 (6 bases). Trimming removed 6 bases at V and 7 bases at J, with 13 bases between. The CDR3 covers 14 residues. CDR1 is LGHNT and CDR2 is FRNRAP in the germline V gene. CDR3 DNA sequence: TGTGCTAGTGGCCTGACAGGTCGAAATTCACCCCTCCACTTT. Protein product: CASGLTGRNSPLHF.

The DNA for the CDR3 is TGTGCCAGTAGTATTGGGGGCCTCTCGAGCTCCTATAATTCACCCCTCCACTTT. Its protein product is CASSIGGLSSSYNSPLHF. The chain has TRBV19 and TRBJ1-6, with TRBD1 as a possible D gene (6 bases). CDR1 is LNHDA, CDR2 SQIVND, per germline (reference sequence). This CDR3 is 18 amino acids long. Between the trimmed V and J ends, which lost 3 bases and 0 bases, there was a span of 15 bases. Using reference TRBV19 and TRBJ1-6 for the parts outside the CDR3, the full variable domain is DGGITQSPKYLFRKEGQNVTLSCEQNLNHDAMYWYRQDPGQGLRLIYYSQIVNDFQKGDIAEGYSVSREKKESFPLTVTSAQKNPTAFYLCASSIGGLSSSYNSPLHFGNGTRLTVT.

J is TRBJ2-7 and V is TRBV4-2; 7 nucleotides agree with TRBD1. V lost 4 bases to trimming and J lost 3 bases; unmatched junction nucleotides: 9. The CDR3 extends over 15 amino acids. Germline V CDR1 and CDR2: LGHNA, YNFKEQ. As DNA, the CDR3 is TGTGCCAGCAGCCCCCGGACAGGTCTGGACTACGAGCAGTACTTC. It codes for CASSPRTGLDYEQYF.

This clone was counted only a few times. This chain joins TRBV5-4 and TRBJ2-1, with 10 positions matching TRBD2. This CDR3 is 12 amino acids long. CDR1 is SGHNT and CDR2 is YYREEE in the germline V gene (reference sequence). The junction had 2 bases not matched to a gene; V was cut back by 4 bases and J by 10 bases. This chain's CDR3 is CASSTGLAEQFF. DNA of the CDR3: TGTGCCAGCAGCACGGGACTAGCGGAGCAGTTCTTC.

The chain employs TRBV4-2 and TRBJ1-1, with a tentative D call TRBD1 (5 bases). This CDR3 spans 17 amino acids. Germline assignment: CDR1 LGHNA and CDR2 YNFKEQ. Trimming took off 0 bases at V and 0 bases at J, with 14 bases between the two ends. The CDR3 protein is CASSQEHAGRVNTEAFF. CDR3 in DNA: TGTGCCAGCAGCCAAGAACACGCGGGGCGCGTGAACACTGAAGCTTTCTTT.

The rearrangement uses TRBV12-5 and TRBJ2-1; 11 bases are a match to TRBD2. There are 16 residues in the CDR3. V lost 6 bases to trimming and J lost 8 bases; unmatched junction nucleotides: 12. The germline gives CDR1 LGHNT, CDR2 FRNRAP. The CDR3 nucleotides read TGTGCTAGTGGCCCTACCCCTAGCGGGGGGAAAGATGAGCAGTTCTTC. Amino acid sequence: CASGPTPSGGKDEQFF.

The J gene is TRBJ2-7, the V gene TRBV3-1 (or the pseudogene TRBV3-2); 9 positions agree with TRBD2. CDR1 and CDR2 (germline): LGHDT, YNNKEL (reference sequence). The CDR3 is made up of 16 amino acids. V dropped 0 bases and J dropped 2; count of bases not matched to a gene: 5. The CDR3 bases are TGTGCCAGCAGCCAAGAGCTCCTAGCGGGACCCTACGAGCAGTACTTC. Its translation is CASSQELLAGPYEQYF.

This sequence joins TRBV19 and TRBJ1-2; TRBD1 is a possible D gene (6 bases). V lost 2 bases and J lost 4, with 14 bases in between. CDR1 and CDR2 (germline): LNHDA, SQIVND (reference sequence). The CDR3 is 15 amino acids. This CDR3 is CASSITTGVFYGYTF. The CDR3 DNA reads as TGTGCCAGTAGTATAACGACAGGAGTATTCTATGGCTACACCTTC.